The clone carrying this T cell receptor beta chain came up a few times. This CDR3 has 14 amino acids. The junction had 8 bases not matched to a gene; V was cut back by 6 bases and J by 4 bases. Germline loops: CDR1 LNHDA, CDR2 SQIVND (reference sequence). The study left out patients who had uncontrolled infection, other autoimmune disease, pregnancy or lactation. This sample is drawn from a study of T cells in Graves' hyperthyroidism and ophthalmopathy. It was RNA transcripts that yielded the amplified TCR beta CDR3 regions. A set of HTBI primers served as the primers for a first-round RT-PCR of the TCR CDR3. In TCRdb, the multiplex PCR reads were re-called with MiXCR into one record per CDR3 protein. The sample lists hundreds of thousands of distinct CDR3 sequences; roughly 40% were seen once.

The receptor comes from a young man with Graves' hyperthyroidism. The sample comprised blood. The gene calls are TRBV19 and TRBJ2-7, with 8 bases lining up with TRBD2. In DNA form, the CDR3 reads TGTGCCAGTAGCCCACGGGAGGGCAATTACGAGCAGTACTTC. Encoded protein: CASSPREGNYEQYF.